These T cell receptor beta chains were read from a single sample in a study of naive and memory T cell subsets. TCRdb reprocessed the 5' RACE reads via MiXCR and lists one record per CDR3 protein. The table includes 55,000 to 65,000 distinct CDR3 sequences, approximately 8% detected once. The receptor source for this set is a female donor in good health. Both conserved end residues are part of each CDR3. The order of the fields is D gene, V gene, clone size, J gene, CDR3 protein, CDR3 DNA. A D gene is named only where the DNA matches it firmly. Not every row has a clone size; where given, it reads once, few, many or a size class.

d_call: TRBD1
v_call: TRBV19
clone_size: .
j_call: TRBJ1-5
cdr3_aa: CASRDRVLPNQPQHF
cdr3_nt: TGTGCCAGCAGAGACAGGGTGCTCCCCAATCAGCCCCAGCATTTT

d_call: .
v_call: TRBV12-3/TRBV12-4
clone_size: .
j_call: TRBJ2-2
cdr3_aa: CAASSFNTGELFF
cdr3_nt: TGTGCCGCGTCCAGCTTTAACACCGGGGAGCTGTTTTTT

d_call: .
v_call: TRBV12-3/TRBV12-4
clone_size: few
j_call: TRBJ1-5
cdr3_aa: CASSLGGGDQPQHF
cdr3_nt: TGTGCCAGCAGTCTGGGGGGAGGGGATCAGCCCCAGCATTTT

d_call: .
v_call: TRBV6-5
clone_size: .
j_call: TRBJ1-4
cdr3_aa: CASSTRDGGNEKLFF
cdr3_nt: TGTGCCAGCAGTACCCGGGACGGAGGGAATGAAAAACTGTTTTTT

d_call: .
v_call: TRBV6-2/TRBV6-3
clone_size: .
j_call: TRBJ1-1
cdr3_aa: CASRDGTRRKWNTEAFF
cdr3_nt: TGTGCCAGCCGCGACGGGACGCGAAGAAAGTGGAACACTGAAGCTTTCTTT

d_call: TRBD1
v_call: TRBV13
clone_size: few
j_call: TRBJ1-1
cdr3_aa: CASSHTGQIYTEAFF
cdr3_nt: TGTGCCAGCAGCCACACGGGACAGATTTACACTGAAGCTTTCTTT

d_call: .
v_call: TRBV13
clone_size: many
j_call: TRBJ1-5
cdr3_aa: CASSLGRTFRQPQHF
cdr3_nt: TGTGCCAGCAGCTTAGGACGGACTTTCCGTCAGCCCCAGCATTTT

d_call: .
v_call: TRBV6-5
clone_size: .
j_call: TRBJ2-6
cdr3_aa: CASSERRPGANVLTF
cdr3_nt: TGTGCCAGCAGCGAGAGGAGACCTGGGGCCAACGTCCTGACTTTC

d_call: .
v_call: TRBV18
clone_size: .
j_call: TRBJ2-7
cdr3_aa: CASSTDLYEQYF
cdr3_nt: TGTGCCAGCTCGACGGACCTATACGAGCAGTACTTC

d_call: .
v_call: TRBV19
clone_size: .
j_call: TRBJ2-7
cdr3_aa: CASSIGRAMGHEQYF
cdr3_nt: TGTGCCAGTAGTATAGGCCGGGCCATGGGACACGAGCAGTACTTC

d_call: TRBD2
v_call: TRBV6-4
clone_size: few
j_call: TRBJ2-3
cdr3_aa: CASSDVAGGTDTQYF
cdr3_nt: TGTGCCAGCAGTGACGTAGCGGGAGGAACAGATACGCAGTATTTT

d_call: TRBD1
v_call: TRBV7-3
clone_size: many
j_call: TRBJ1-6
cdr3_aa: CASSLGQGQNSPLHF
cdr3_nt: TGTGCCAGCAGCCTAGGACAGGGACAAAATTCACCCCTCCACTTT

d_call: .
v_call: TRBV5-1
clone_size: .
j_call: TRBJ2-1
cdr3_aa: CASSFASVDEQFF
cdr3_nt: TGCGCCAGCAGCTTTGCTAGCGTCGATGAGCAGTTCTTC

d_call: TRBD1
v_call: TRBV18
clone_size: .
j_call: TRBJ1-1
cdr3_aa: CASSPLGQGAGNTEAFF
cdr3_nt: TGTGCCAGCTCACCACTTGGACAGGGGGCCGGGAACACTGAAGCTTTCTTT

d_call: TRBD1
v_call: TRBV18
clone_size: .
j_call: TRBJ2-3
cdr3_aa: CASSTYADLGQGFTDTQYF
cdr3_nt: TGTGCCAGCTCGACCTATGCTGACCTGGGACAGGGGTTCACAGATACGCAGTATTTT

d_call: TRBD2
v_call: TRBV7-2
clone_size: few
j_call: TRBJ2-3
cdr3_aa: CASTRGLDADTQYF
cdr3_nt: TGTGCCAGCACTCGAGGACTAGATGCAGATACGCAGTATTTT

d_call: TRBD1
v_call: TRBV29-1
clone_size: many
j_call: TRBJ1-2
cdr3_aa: CSVASGQEIHGYTF
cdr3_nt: TGCAGCGTCGCGTCGGGACAGGAGATCCATGGCTACACCTTC

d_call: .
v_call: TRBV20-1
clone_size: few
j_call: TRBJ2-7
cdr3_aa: CSARDVGERFSEQYF
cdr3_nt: TGCAGTGCTAGAGATGTCGGGGAGAGGTTCAGCGAGCAGTACTTC

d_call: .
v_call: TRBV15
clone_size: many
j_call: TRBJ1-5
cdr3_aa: CATSISIGHSNQPQHF
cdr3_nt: TGTGCCACCAGCATTAGTATTGGACATAGCAATCAGCCCCAGCATTTT

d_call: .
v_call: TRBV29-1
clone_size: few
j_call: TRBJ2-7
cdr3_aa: CSVRAGYEQYF
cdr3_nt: TGCAGCGTCCGGGCAGGGTACGAGCAGTACTTC